These 10 T cell receptor beta chains came from one sample sequenced in a study of shared clonotypes between healthy human individuals. CD8 cells regarded as naive lacked CD45RO, were positively chosen for CCR7, and omitted terminally differentiated effector memory CD45RA+ cells. Produced via immunoSEQ multiplex PCR; TCRdb's table is partial and in-frame only. The sample consists of almost 700,000 clones, under 95% of them appearing once. The sample taken for sequencing was naive CD8+ T cells sorted from blood. The source is a man aged 25 to 45 in good health.

This clone has only one observation. The rearrangement links TRBV27 to TRBJ1-1; D perhaps matches TRBD1 (5 bases). Germline CDR1 and CDR2: MNHEY and SMNVEV (reference sequence). V was trimmed by 8 bases and J by 1 base, leaving 11 bases between them. The CDR3 extends over 13 amino acids. The CDR3 sequence: CASGHGGNTEAFF. The CDR3 DNA is TGTGCCAGCGGCCATGGGGGGAACACTGAAGCTTTCTTT.

This clone was observed once. This sequence joins TRBV6-5 and TRBJ2-1; D is possibly TRBD2 (7 bases). Between the trimmed V and J ends, which lost 5 bases and 7 bases, there was a span of 18 bases. CDR3 length: 15 residues. Germline CDR1 is MNHEY and CDR2 is SVGAGI. CDR3 coding DNA: TGTGCCAGCAGTCCACTACGTGGGAGGGGGAATGAGCAGTTCTTC. Residues: CASSPLRGRGNEQFF.

This rearrangement joins TRBV27 to TRBJ2-2; 9 bases match TRBD1. Germline-derived CDR1 and CDR2 are MNHEY and SMNVEV (reference sequence). The CDR3 length is 16 residues. With 7 bases clipped from V and 5 bases from J, the junction kept 11 bases outside the gene matches. This CDR3 is CASTSTWTGVTGELFF. CDR3 nucleotide sequence: TGTGCCAGCACCTCTACCTGGACAGGGGTGACCGGGGAGCTGTTTTTT.

The chain is built from TRBV4-2 and TRBJ2-7; no reliable D call. Trimming removed 2 bases at V and 0 bases at J, with 14 bases between. The CDR3 has 16 residues. The V gene's germline CDR1 is LGHNA and CDR2 YNFKEQ. The CDR3 region is CASSQSDGGSSYEQYF. For the CDR3, the DNA is TGTGCCAGCAGCCAATCGGATGGCGGAAGCTCCTACGAGCAGTACTTC.

The chain employs TRBV9 and TRBJ1-1, with a weak D call TRBD1 (5 bases). The CDR3 consists of 17 residues. Germline V gene lookup returns CDR1 SGDLS and CDR2 YYNGEE. The V end was cut by 4 bases, the J end by 5 bases, with 24 bases between. The CDR3 loop is CASSPEGIAGKRTEAFF. CDR3 DNA: TGTGCCAGCAGCCCCGAAGGTATTGCAGGGAAGAGAACTGAAGCTTTCTTT. Full variable domain (missing parts from reference TRBV9 and TRBJ1-1): DSGVTQTPKHLITATGQRVTLRCSPRSGDLSVYWYQQSLDQGLQFLIQYYNGEERAKGNILERFSAQQFPDLHSELNLSSLELGDSALYFCASSPEGIAGKRTEAFFGQGTRLTVV.

This chain joins TRBV29-1 and TRBJ2-3; D possibly matches TRBD1 or TRBD2 (5 bases each). This CDR3 contains 15 residues. V lost 5 bases and J 6 bases, leaving 21 bases between the germline ends. Germline loops: CDR1 SQVTM, CDR2 ANQGSEA. Here the CDR3 DNA reads TGCAGCGTTTTAGGAGGATCCCGGGACGGGGATACGCAGTATTTT. Its translation: CSVLGGSRDGDTQYF.

The J gene is TRBJ2-1, the V gene TRBV29-1; 8 bases match TRBD2. V was clipped by 6 bases and J by 2 bases; unmatched bases: 3. The CDR3 is 13 amino acids. Germline-derived CDR1 and CDR2 are SQVTM and ANQGSEA. The CDR3 DNA sequence: TGCAGCGTAGATAGCGGGACCTACAATGAGCAGTTCTTC. This translates into CSVDSGTYNEQFF.

The chain recombines TRBV18 with TRBJ1-3; 7 nucleotides align to TRBD1. The CDR3 length is 13 residues. CDR1 and CDR2 from the germline V gene are KGHSH and LQKENI. V gave up 6 bases and J gave up 7 bases; unmatched junction bases: 6. This chain's CDR3 is CASSPGTDNTIYF. CDR3 nucleotide sequence: TGTGCCAGCTCTCCGGGGACAGACAACACCATATATTTT.

The chain links TRBV7-2 to TRBJ2-7; D is perhaps TRBD1 (6 bases). V lost 3 bases and J lost 2, with 11 bases in between. The CDR3 runs to 14 residues. CDR1 is SGHTA and CDR2 is FQGNSA in the germline V gene. CDR3 loop: CASSFGQGPYEQYF. CDR3 bases: TGTGCCAGCAGCTTTGGGCAGGGGCCCTACGAGCAGTACTTC.

This chain joins TRBV6-1 and TRBJ2-1; D perhaps matches TRBD2 (5 bases). Trimming took off 6 bases at V and 0 bases at J, with 12 bases between the two ends. CDR3 length equals 15 residues. The germline CDR1 and CDR2 sequences are MNHNS and SASEGT. CDR3 DNA: TGTGCCAGCAGCCAGCTGGGGAGCTCCTACAATGAGCAGTTCTTC. As protein: CASSQLGSSYNEQFF.